This T cell receptor beta chain was identified during a study of blood T cell repertoires in COVID-19. Study information: Acute and convalescent COVID-19 specimens originated in the United States, Italy and Spain.

The CDR3 runs to 14 residues. V dropped 3 bases and J dropped 2; count of bases not matched to a gene: 1. The germline gives CDR1 SGHRS, CDR2 YFSETQ. Here immunoSEQ multiplex PCR was the method, and the copy in TCRdb shows in-frame clones only, minus some. Among some 82,000 clones, around 81% were seen once, and the ten largest hold roughly two fifths. V is TRBV5-1 and J is TRBJ2-7; 11 positions match TRBD1. The source is a man older than 75 with acute or convalescent COVID-19. Sequenced input: peripheral blood. CDR3 residues: CASSWGQGAYEQYF. Here the CDR3 DNA reads TGCGCCAGCAGCTGGGGACAGGGGGCCTACGAGCAGTACTTC.